Listed below are T cell receptor beta chains from one sample, sequenced in a study of CD8+CD57+ T cells in acquired aplastic anemia. MiXCR, applied by TCRdb to the reads, yields one record per CDR3 protein. The sample has around 180,000 distinct CDR3 sequences; under 70% are singletons. Material: sorted CD4+, CD8+, or CD8+CD57+ T cells (not recorded which) from PBMCs. The receptors shown here come from a human donor with severe aplastic anemia or a healthy control (not recorded which). Each CDR3 is given with its conserved first and last residue. Fields, in order: V gene, D gene, J gene, clone size, CDR3 protein, CDR3 DNA. A D gene is named only where the DNA matches it firmly. Clone sizes are given selectively: once, few, many, or a class where the clone is expanded.

TRBV20-1	NA	TRBJ1-2	few	CSASSTGYGYTF	TGCAGTGCTTCCTCCACTGGCTATGGCTACACCTTC
TRBV7-2	TRBD2	TRBJ2-7	NA	CASSLALAGAYEQYF	TGTGCCAGCAGCTTAGCACTAGCGGGAGCCTACGAGCAGTACTTC
TRBV24-1	NA	TRBJ1-1	NA	CATSDAGTANTEAFF	TGTGCCACCAGTGATGCCGGGACGGCGAACACTGAAGCTTTCTTT
TRBV28	NA	TRBJ2-5	few	CASSLLTGEGTQYF	TGTGCCAGCAGTTTATTAACCGGGGAAGGGACCCAGTACTTC
TRBV11-1	TRBD1	TRBJ2-3	NA	CASSLGQGTGDTQYF	TGCGCCAGCAGCTTGGGACAGGGGACTGGGGATACGCAGTATTTT
TRBV3-1	TRBD1	TRBJ1-6	NA	CASSLGQGESPLHF	TGTGCCAGCAGCCTGGGACAGGGCGAATCACCCCTCCACTTT
TRBV10-3	TRBD2	TRBJ2-1	NA	CAISDSGGNDEQFF	TGTGCCATCAGTGATAGCGGGGGGAATGATGAGCAGTTCTTC
TRBV10-1	TRBD2	TRBJ2-5	NA	CASSESGSGVQETQYF	TGCGCCAGCAGTGAGTCGGGTAGCGGGGTCCAAGAGACCCAGTACTTC
TRBV7-8	TRBD2	TRBJ2-1	NA	CASSLGGGAEQFF	TGTGCCAGCAGCTTAGGGGGGGGTGCTGAGCAGTTCTTC
TRBV13	TRBD1	TRBJ1-1	many	CASSLGLRVQGEREAFF	TGTGCCAGCAGCTTAGGCCTAAGGGTACAGGGGGAGAGGGAAGCTTTCTTT
TRBV7-9	NA	TRBJ1-2	NA	CASSIDSPRGYTF	TGTGCCAGCAGCATCGACAGCCCGAGGGGCTACACCTTC
TRBV7-8	TRBD1	TRBJ1-2	NA	CASSNRGTGGSGYTF	TGTGCCAGCAGCAACCGTGGGACAGGGGGCTCAGGCTACACCTTC
TRBV14	NA	TRBJ2-7	NA	CASSQVAGIYEQYF	TGTGCCAGCAGCCAAGTGGCAGGGATATACGAGCAGTACTTC
TRBV2	TRBD2	TRBJ2-5	once	CASTPFGGSGGGRETQYF	TGTGCCAGCACCCCGTTCGGCGGGTCGGGAGGTGGGAGAGAGACCCAGTACTTC
TRBV10-3	NA	TRBJ2-1	NA	CAVMPGVGNEQFF	TGTGCCGTCATGCCAGGGGTCGGCAATGAGCAGTTCTTC
TRBV7-9	TRBD1	TRBJ1-1	NA	CASSEQGAHTEAFF	TGTGCCAGCAGCGAACAGGGGGCGCACACTGAAGCTTTCTTT
TRBV5-1	NA	TRBJ2-7	few	CASGAGKAYEQYF	TGCGCCAGCGGTGCGGGGAAAGCCTACGAGCAGTACTTC
TRBV29-1	NA	TRBJ2-2	many	CSVQDSYTGELLF	TGCAGCGTCCAGGACAGCTACACCGGGGAGCTGCTTTTT
TRBV19	TRBD1	TRBJ1-6	NA	CASMATGTDNSPLHF	TGTGCCAGTATGGCAACGGGGACAGATAATTCACCCCTCCACTTT
TRBV9	TRBD2	TRBJ2-1	NA	CASSPQGAGGNEQFF	TGTGCCAGCAGCCCTCAAGGGGCGGGAGGTAATGAGCAGTTCTTC
TRBV7-2	NA	TRBJ1-1	NA	CASSVFGSSAEAFF	TGTGCCAGCAGTGTTTTCGGATCATCGGCTGAAGCTTTCTTT
TRBV27	NA	TRBJ2-3	many	CASSSQSNTQYF	TGTGCCAGCAGTTCCCAGTCAAATACGCAGTATTTT
TRBV9	TRBD1	TRBJ2-5	NA	CASSVGDQGVGETQYF	TGTGCCAGCAGCGTTGGGGACCAGGGGGTGGGAGAGACCCAGTACTTC
TRBV5-1	TRBD1	TRBJ1-6	once	CASSWGDRSTYNSPLHF	TGCGCCAGCAGCTGGGGGGACAGGTCTACATATAATTCACCCCTCCACTTT
TRBV6-2/TRBV6-3	NA	TRBJ1-1	many	CASILFPNTEAFF	TGTGCCAGCATTCTATTTCCGAACACTGAAGCTTTCTTT
TRBV6-5	NA	TRBJ2-5	few	CASSSLRGQETQYF	TGTGCCAGCAGTTCACTCCGGGGCCAAGAGACCCAGTACTTC
TRBV12-3/TRBV12-4	NA	TRBJ1-2	many	CASSLDSYGYTF	TGTGCCAGCAGTTTGGACAGTTATGGCTACACCTTC
TRBV5-6	TRBD1	TRBJ1-4	many	CASSLLDRVGGEKLFF	TGTGCCAGCAGCTTGTTGGACAGGGTGGGAGGGGAAAAACTGTTTTTT
TRBV2	NA	TRBJ2-7	NA	CASSVGGPYEQYF	TGTGCCAGCAGCGTCGGCGGTCCCTACGAGCAGTACTTC
TRBV7-2	TRBD1	TRBJ1-2	NA	CASSSSGTGAYTF	TGTGCCAGCAGCTCATCCGGGACAGGGGCCTACACCTTC
TRBV20-1	NA	TRBJ2-3	once	CSVRRRALLDTQYF	TGCAGTGTCCGGAGGAGGGCCTTATTGGATACGCAGTATTTT
TRBV7-9	TRBD2	TRBJ2-7	NA	CASKPRGRLNGEQYF	TGTGCCAGCAAACCCCGCGGGAGGCTTAACGGCGAGCAGTACTTC
TRBV11-2	TRBD1	TRBJ2-2	many	CASSTTPGQGLFGELFF	TGTGCCAGCAGCACTACGCCGGGACAGGGGCTTTTTGGGGAGCTGTTTTTT
TRBV19	NA	TRBJ2-7	NA	CASSLREPGPSALYF	TGTGCCAGTAGCCTCAGAGAACCAGGCCCTTCCGCTCTGTACTTC
TRBV2	NA	TRBJ1-2	many	CASSDNLGYTF	TGTGCCAGCAGTGACAACCTTGGCTACACCTTC
TRBV7-2	TRBD2	TRBJ2-7	NA	CASSLYAGATYEQYF	TGTGCCAGCAGCTTATATGCGGGAGCGACCTACGAGCAGTACTTC
TRBV12-3/TRBV12-4	NA	TRBJ1-2	NA	CASSPSVTEVRAASMPGYTF	TGTGCCAGCAGCCCCAGCGTAACTGAAGTCAGGGCCGCTTCTATGCCTGGCTACACCTTC
TRBV7-6	TRBD2	TRBJ2-5	NA	CASSPWTSGGYEPSETQYF	TGTGCCAGCAGCCCGTGGACTAGCGGGGGGTACGAGCCAAGTGAGACCCAGTACTTC
TRBV5-4	TRBD1	TRBJ2-5	many	CASSGQAIQETQYF	TGTGCCAGCAGCGGACAGGCTATTCAAGAGACCCAGTACTTC
TRBV29-1	NA	TRBJ1-2	NA	CSVETTGTNYGYTF	TGCAGCGTTGAGACGACAGGAACAAACTATGGCTACACCTTC
TRBV24-1	NA	TRBJ2-5	NA	CATSDSQVVGETQYF	TGTGCCACCAGTGATTCACAGGTGGTCGGAGAGACCCAGTACTTC
TRBV6-4	NA	TRBJ2-1	NA	CASSADRGSPNEQFF	TGTGCCAGCAGTGCCGACCGGGGGAGCCCCAATGAGCAGTTCTTC
TRBV13	NA	TRBJ2-5	NA	CASSSPRRGETQYF	TGTGCCAGCAGCTCACCCCGGCGCGGGGAGACCCAGTACTTC
TRBV2	TRBD2	TRBJ2-5	NA	CASSMGLEETQYF	TGTGCCAGCAGTATGGGACTAGAAGAGACCCAGTACTTC
TRBV7-2	TRBD1	TRBJ2-1	few	CASSYGQGQYNEQFF	TGTGCCAGCAGCTACGGACAGGGGCAATACAATGAGCAGTTCTTC
TRBV20-1	TRBD1	TRBJ1-2	NA	CSAKPMTGTYGYTF	TGCAGTGCTAAACCGATGACAGGGACGTATGGCTACACCTTC
TRBV15	NA	TRBJ1-6	NA	CATSREKGSTYNSPLHF	TGTGCCACCAGCAGAGAAAAGGGGTCGACCTATAATTCACCCCTCCACTTT
TRBV5-1	NA	TRBJ1-2	NA	CASSLGKGTGGYTF	TGCGCCAGCAGCCTAGGGAAGGGCACGGGGGGCTACACCTTC
TRBV15	NA	TRBJ1-6	many	CATSREETGLSYNSPLHF	TGTGCCACCAGCAGGGAAGAAACAGGGCTCTCCTATAATTCACCCCTCCACTTT
TRBV24-1	NA	TRBJ2-7	NA	CATSDGGLYEQYF	TGTGCCACCAGTGACGGGGGTCTCTACGAGCAGTACTTC
TRBV29-1	NA	TRBJ1-1	NA	CASSQKLAVIMNTEAFF	TGCGCCAGCAGCCAAAAGTTGGCCGTGATCATGAACACTGAAGCTTTCTTT
TRBV7-2	NA	TRBJ2-6	NA	CASSLVYSSSGANVLTF	TGTGCCAGCAGCTTAGTCTACAGCTCCTCTGGGGCCAACGTCCTGACTTTC
TRBV7-7	TRBD1	TRBJ2-5	few	CASSWDRDGETQYF	TGTGCTAGCAGCTGGGACAGGGATGGCGAGACCCAGTACTTC
TRBV7-9	NA	TRBJ2-7	many	CASSRTASYEQYF	TGTGCCAGCAGCCGGACAGCAAGCTACGAGCAGTACTTC
TRBV10-3	NA	TRBJ1-2	NA	CAIKPGSYGYTF	TGTGCCATCAAGCCAGGGAGCTATGGCTACACCTTC
TRBV5-1	NA	TRBJ2-1	NA	CASSSVGGLGEQFF	TGCGCCAGCAGCTCCGTCGGAGGTCTGGGGGAGCAGTTCTTC
TRBV10-3	NA	TRBJ2-3	many	CAISEPATADTQYF	TGTGCCATCAGTGAGCCCGCGACCGCAGATACGCAGTATTTT